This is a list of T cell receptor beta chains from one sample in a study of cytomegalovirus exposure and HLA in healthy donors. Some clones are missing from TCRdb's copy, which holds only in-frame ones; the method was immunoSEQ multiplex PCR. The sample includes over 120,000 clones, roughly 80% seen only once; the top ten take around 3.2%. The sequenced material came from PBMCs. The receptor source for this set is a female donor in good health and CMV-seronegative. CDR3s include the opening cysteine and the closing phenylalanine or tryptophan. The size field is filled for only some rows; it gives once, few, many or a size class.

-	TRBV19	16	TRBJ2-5	CASSIAYPGFQETQYF
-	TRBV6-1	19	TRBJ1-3	CASSENPSARGDSGNTIYF
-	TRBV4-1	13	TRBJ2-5	CASSQVWLVTQYF
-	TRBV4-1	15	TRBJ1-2	CASSHPITGAYGYPF
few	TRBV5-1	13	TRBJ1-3	CASALGDGNTIYF
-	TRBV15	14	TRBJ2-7	CATSRERGGGEQYF
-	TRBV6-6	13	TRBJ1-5	CASNHRVDQPQHF
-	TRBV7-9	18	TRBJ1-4	CASSLAGGHGATNEKLFF
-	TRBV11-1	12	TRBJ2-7	CASSPRLSEQYF
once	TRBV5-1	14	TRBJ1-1	CASRSGTVNTEAFF
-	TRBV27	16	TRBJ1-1	CASRFLTGGGGTEAFF
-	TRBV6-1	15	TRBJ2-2	CASSVGLAGTGELFF
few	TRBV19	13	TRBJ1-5	CASTRGGLQPQHF
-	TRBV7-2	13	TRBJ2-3	CASSPSREITQYF
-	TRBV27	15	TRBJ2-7	CASSSAGRSSYEQYF
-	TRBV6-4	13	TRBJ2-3	CASRGGSTDTQYF
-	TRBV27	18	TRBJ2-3	CASRTSVPSVASTDTQYF
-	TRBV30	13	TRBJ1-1	CAWERTGDTEAFF
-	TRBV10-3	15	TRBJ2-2	CAISESTANTGELFF
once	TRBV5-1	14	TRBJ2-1	CASSKSGSRNEQFF
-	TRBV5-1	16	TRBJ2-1	CASSLVLGLAGDEQFF
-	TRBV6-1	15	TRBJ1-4	CASSADRATNEKLFF